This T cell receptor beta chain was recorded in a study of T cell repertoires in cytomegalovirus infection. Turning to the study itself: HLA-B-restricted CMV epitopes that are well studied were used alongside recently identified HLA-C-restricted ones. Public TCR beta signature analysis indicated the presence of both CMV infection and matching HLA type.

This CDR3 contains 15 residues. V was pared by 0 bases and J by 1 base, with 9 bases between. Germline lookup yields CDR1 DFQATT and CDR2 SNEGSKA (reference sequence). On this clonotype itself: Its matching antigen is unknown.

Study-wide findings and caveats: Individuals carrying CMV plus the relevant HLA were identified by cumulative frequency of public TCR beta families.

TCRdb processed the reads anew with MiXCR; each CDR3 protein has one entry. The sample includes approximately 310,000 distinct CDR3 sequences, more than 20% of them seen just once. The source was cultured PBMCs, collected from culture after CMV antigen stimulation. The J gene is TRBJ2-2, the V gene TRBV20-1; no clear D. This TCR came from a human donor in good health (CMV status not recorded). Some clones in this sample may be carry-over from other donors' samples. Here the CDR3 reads CSARDLHLNTGELFF. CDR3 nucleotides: TGCAGTGCTAGAGATCTGCACTTGAACACCGGGGAGCTGTTTTTT.